One sample yielded the 8 T cell receptor beta chains listed below, sequenced in a study of cytomegalovirus exposure and HLA in healthy donors. Amplification used 60 Vbeta primers and 13 Jbeta primers. Using immunoSEQ multiplex PCR, the repertoire was profiled, and TCRdb retains in-frame clones only, with some absent. The sample consists of about 94,000 clones, 81% of them appearing once. Sequencing was carried out using PBMCs. The receptor set was obtained from a human donor in good health.

This chain uses TRBV5-6 with TRBJ1-2; D is possibly TRBD1 (5 bases). V lost 3 bases, J lost 1 base, and 19 bases lay in between. The CDR3 length is 17 residues. Germline CDR1 and CDR2: SGHDT and YYEEEE. CDR3 DNA sequence: TGTGCCAGCAGCTCCGAGGGGTACCGGGGGGGTAACTATGGCTACACCTTC. Translating gives CASSSEGYRGGNYGYTF.

V is TRBV7-2 and J is TRBJ1-6; 7 bases map to TRBD1. Germline lookup yields CDR1 SGHTA and CDR2 FQGNSA. The CDR3 loop spans 17 amino acids. Unmatched junction bases numbered 15, after V lost 3 bases and J lost 10 bases. DNA of the CDR3: TGTGCCAGCAGCTTCCTCCGGGACAGACGATTAAGCTCACCCCTCCACTTT. Protein sequence: CASSFLRDRRLSSPLHF.

The chain couples TRBV5-1 to TRBJ2-1, with 9 bases lining up with TRBD2. The CDR3 length is 17 residues. Trimming at V came to 5 bases and at J to 2 bases, leaving 11 bases not matched to a gene. Germline lookup yields CDR1 SGHRS and CDR2 YFSETQ. The CDR3 DNA sequence: TGCGCCAGCAGTGGCGGACCGGGACTAGCAGCCTACAATGAGCAGTTCTTC. It specifies CASSGGPGLAAYNEQFF.

The chain carries TRBV5-4 and TRBJ2-1; 10 bases agree with TRBD2. The CDR3 length is 16 residues. Looked up from germline, CDR1 is SGHNT and CDR2 is YYREEE (reference sequence). Germline trimming cut 2 bases from V and 4 bases from J; bases unmatched to any gene: 6. The chain's CDR3 is CASSFPSGGAYNEQFF. CDR3 coding DNA: TGTGCCAGCAGCTTCCCGAGCGGGGGGGCTTACAATGAGCAGTTCTTC.

The V call is TRBV19, the J call TRBJ2-1; the match to TRBD2 covers 13 bases. The CDR3 spans 19 residues. Germline trimming cut 4 bases from V and 5 bases from J; bases unmatched to any gene: 14. Per germline, CDR1 LNHDA and CDR2 SQIVND (reference sequence). The CDR3 DNA follows: TGTGCCAGTAGTACACCGGGGACTAGCGGGATAGAGTGGGACAATGAGCAGTTCTTC. It specifies CASSTPGTSGIEWDNEQFF.

This clone came up once. V usage is TRBV5-1 and J usage is TRBJ2-3, with D possibly TRBD2 on 6 matching bases. CDR1 and CDR2 from the germline V gene are SGHRS and YFSETQ. The CDR3 loop spans 15 amino acids. Trimming cost V 4 bases and J 0 bases, with 12 bases left between them. This CDR3 is CASSPLGGSTDTQYF. The CDR3, as DNA: TGCGCCAGCAGCCCCCTGGGGGGAAGCACAGATACGCAGTATTTT.

The chain has TRBV4-2 and TRBJ2-7, with 9 positions matching TRBD1. The trim removed 3 bases at V and 3 bases at J, leaving 3 bases unmatched. CDR3 length: 14 residues. CDR1 and CDR2 (germline): LGHNA, YNFKEQ. DNA for the CDR3: TGTGCCAGCAGCCAGCCGGGACAGGGCTACGAGCAGTACTTC. Translated, it gives CASSQPGQGYEQYF.

V usage is TRBV7-9 and J usage is TRBJ1-2; no reliable D call. The CDR3 contains 13 residues. Between the trimmed V and J ends, which lost 3 bases and 4 bases, there was a span of 9 bases. Germline CDR1 reads SEHNR; CDR2 reads FQNEAQ (reference sequence). The CDR3 protein is CASSLAAFYGYTF. The DNA of the CDR3 is TGTGCCAGCAGCTTGGCGGCGTTCTATGGCTACACCTTC.